This TCR beta chain was captured in a study of cytomegalovirus exposure and HLA in healthy donors. Study at large: From donors who were HLA-typed, an early data release held 80 million to 85 million unique TCRs.

This CDR3 contains 14 residues. The ends lost 7 bases at V and 5 bases at J; junction bases unmatched: 8. Germline CDR1 SNHLY, CDR2 FYNNEI. The PCR ran on 60 Vbeta and 13 Jbeta primers. Sequenced by immunoSEQ multiplex PCR; TCRdb stores in-frame clones only, minus some. The sample gives some 220,000 clones, 77% of which show up once; roughly 2.5% is in the top ten. Comment on this clone: Its antigen is still unknown. Other DNA sequences in the same sample also yield this CDR3.

Study results and limitations: Sequencing likely caused a cluster of highly shared sequence variants. Trimming of TCR beta V- and J-genes showed a link, identified in a later analysis, to a missense DCLRE1C variant.

The gene calls are TRBV2 and TRBJ2-7; 10 nucleotides line up with TRBD1. The sequencing input was PBMCs. This TCR came from a woman aged 55-70 years in good health and CMV-seropositive. CDR3 protein: CASNNPGQGNEQYF. As DNA, the CDR3 is TGTGCCAGCAACAATCCGGGACAGGGGAACGAGCAGTACTTC.